What follows describes a single TCR beta chain. Its specificity is unknown. Vbeta (60) and Jbeta (13) primers were used in the PCR. Measured with immunoSEQ multiplex PCR; TCRdb has only the in-frame clones, and not every one. The table records about 200,000 clones, approximately 81% of them present only once. Trimming shortened V by 3 bases and J by 9 bases, and 18 bases separated the two germline ends. This CDR3 has 16 amino acids. Germline V gives CDR1 SNHLY, CDR2 FYNNEI. The data derive from a study of cytomegalovirus exposure and HLA in healthy donors. Study background: Of 398 genotyped donors, 65% to 85% clustered with self-reported Caucasian donors.

Study-wide points: Association of a missense DCLRE1C variant with TCR beta V- and J-gene trimming was reported in a later analysis. The authors enumerated some 160 TCR beta chains as linked to cytomegalovirus.

V and J are TRBV2 and TRBJ1-6; D gene ambiguous. This clonotype was sampled from a man aged 25-45 years in good health and CMV-seronegative. Sample: PBMCs. This chain's CDR3 is CASSEVGGSGVSPLHF. CDR3 DNA sequence: TGTGCCAGCAGTGAGGTCGGAGGCTCTGGGGTTTCACCCCTCCACTTT.